The rows below give T cell receptor beta chains drawn from one sample of a study of cytomegalovirus exposure and HLA in healthy donors. Data came from immunoSEQ multiplex PCR; TCRdb stores just in-frame clones and leaves some out. Here the sample table reports around 200,000 clones. Sequencing was carried out using PBMCs. These receptors all stem from a woman younger than 45 in good health and CMV-seropositive. Both conserved end residues are part of each CDR3. Each record gives: V gene, D gene, J gene, CDR3 protein, CDR3 DNA. A D gene is named only where the DNA matches it firmly.

>TRBV5-1|.|TRBJ1-5
CASSLGEGRGNQPQHF
TGCGCCAGCAGCTTGGGGGAGGGACGGGGCAATCAGCCCCAGCATTTT
>TRBV29-1|.|TRBJ2-2
CSVRAGRGTGELFF
TGCAGCGTTAGGGCAGGGCGGGGCACCGGGGAGCTGTTTTTT
>TRBV6-1|TRBD1|TRBJ1-1
CASTSGQGGNTEAFF
TGTGCCAGCACATCGGGACAGGGGGGAAACACTGAAGCTTTCTTT
>TRBV4-2|TRBD1|TRBJ2-2
CASSHEGQDDTGELFF
TGTGCCAGCAGCCATGAGGGACAGGACGACACCGGGGAGCTGTTTTTT
>TRBV5-1|.|TRBJ2-1
CASSLEPSGEQFF
TGCGCCAGCAGCTTGGAGCCCTCCGGTGAGCAGTTCTTC
>TRBV18|TRBD2|TRBJ2-3
CASSPPGTSGQYF
TGTGCCAGCTCACCTCCCGGGACTAGCGGGCAGTATTTT
>TRBV7-9|.|TRBJ2-1
CASSSQSGSHLGEQFF
TGTGCCAGCAGCTCCCAGTCCGGGAGTCATCTGGGTGAGCAGTTCTTC
>TRBV6-5|TRBD2|TRBJ2-5
CASSPGLAGSETQYF
TGTGCCAGCAGTCCAGGACTAGCGGGAAGTGAGACCCAGTACTTC
>TRBV27|.|TRBJ1-5
CASSLAGEGNQPQHF
TGTGCCAGCAGTTTAGCTGGGGAGGGCAATCAGCCCCAGCATTTT
>TRBV5-1|.|TRBJ2-7
CASSLEVPGGEQYF
TGCGCCAGCAGCTTGGAGGTGCCGGGTGGCGAGCAGTACTTC
>TRBV27|.|TRBJ2-7
CASSSRRRYEQYF
TGTGCCAGCAGTTCCCGACGGCGGTACGAGCAGTACTTC
>TRBV29-1|.|TRBJ2-2
CSGAGAGTGELFF
TGCAGCGGTGCGGGGGCGGGCACCGGGGAGCTGTTTTTT
>TRBV5-1|.|TRBJ2-5
CASSLAREKETQYF
TGCGCCAGCAGCTTGGCCAGGGAAAAGGAGACCCAGTACTTC
>TRBV5-1|.|TRBJ1-2
CASSYASGREYGYTF
TGCGCCAGCAGCTATGCCTCCGGACGGGAATATGGCTACACCTTC
>TRBV19|.|TRBJ2-7
CASSIVSLLYRESEQYF
TGTGCCAGTAGTATAGTCTCCCTATTATATCGGGAGAGCGAGCAGTACTTC
>TRBV7-5|.|TRBJ2-1
CARSLALTSGGSYNEQFF
TGTGCCAGAAGCTTAGCTCTGACTAGCGGGGGCTCCTACAATGAGCAGTTCTTC
>TRBV16|TRBD1|TRBJ1-3
CASSPRQGAFGNTIYF
TGTGCCAGCAGCCCGAGACAGGGGGCGTTTGGAAACACCATATATTTT
>TRBV11-3|.|TRBJ2-7
CASSLGRGNDEQYF
TGTGCCAGCAGCTTAGGCAGGGGAAATGACGAGCAGTACTTC
>TRBV18|.|TRBJ2-1
CASSPQLDNEQFF
TGTGCCAGCTCACCACAACTAGACAATGAGCAATTCTTC
>TRBV6-1|.|TRBJ2-1
CASSGEQRSYNEQFF
TGTGCCAGCAGTGGTGAACAACGTTCCTACAATGAGCAGTTCTTC
>TRBV5-4|.|TRBJ2-1
CASSTPTALSYNEQFF
TGTGCCAGCAGCACCCCGACTGCTCTCTCCTACAATGAGCAGTTCTTC
>TRBV28|TRBD1|TRBJ2-6
CASSLTGVSGANVLTF
TGTGCCAGCAGTCTTACAGGGGTATCTGGGGCCAACGTCCTGACTTTC
>TRBV5-4|TRBD1|TRBJ2-5
CASSLPRQGFETQYF
TGTGCCAGCAGCTTGCCGAGACAGGGGTTTGAGACCCAGTACTTC
>TRBV28|TRBD1|TRBJ2-2
CASSGQGEWKTGELFF
TGTGCCAGCAGCGGCCAGGGGGAATGGAAGACCGGGGAGCTGTTTTTT
>TRBV9|.|TRBJ2-1
CASGAGASYNEQFF
TGTGCCTCCGGGGCGGGGGCATCCTACAATGAGCAGTTCTTC
>TRBV7-6|.|TRBJ2-7
CASSLALTYEQYF
TGTGCCAGCAGCTTAGCCCTTACCTACGAGCAGTACTTC
>TRBV15|.|TRBJ1-5
CATSLSRDQPQHF
TGTGCCACCAGCCTTTCGAGAGATCAGCCCCAGCATTTT
>TRBV7-2|TRBD1|TRBJ1-5
CASSLGQGAYQPQHF
TGTGCCAGCAGCTTAGGCCAGGGGGCCTATCAGCCCCAGCATTTT
>TRBV14|TRBD1|TRBJ2-3
CASSQVGFGQGPDTQYF
TGTGCCAGCAGCCAAGTCGGATTCGGACAGGGCCCAGATACGCAGTATTTT
>TRBV9|.|TRBJ1-5
CASGAGITAQPQHF
TGTGCCAGCGGAGCAGGGATAACAGCTCAGCCCCAGCATTTT
>TRBV7-8|TRBD1|TRBJ1-6
CASSVTGTGGFLSPLHF
TGTGCCAGCAGCGTAACTGGGACAGGGGGCTTTCTTTCACCCCTCCACTTT
>TRBV2|TRBD1|TRBJ2-5
CASSGGQQETQYF
TGTGCCAGCAGTGGGGGACAGCAAGAGACCCAGTACTTC
>TRBV18|TRBD1|TRBJ1-6
CASLADRGNSPLHF
TGTGCCAGCTTGGCCGACAGGGGTAATTCACCCCTCCACTTT
>TRBV2|.|TRBJ1-1
CASHQGMNTEAFF
TGTGCCAGCCATCAGGGCATGAACACTGAAGCTTTCTTT
>TRBV27|TRBD2|TRBJ2-7
CASSPFSGRAREQYF
TGTGCCAGCAGTCCCTTTAGCGGGAGGGCCCGCGAGCAGTACTTC
>TRBV28|TRBD2|TRBJ2-5
CASSSPSGSETQYF
TGTGCCAGCAGTTCCCCCAGCGGGAGCGAGACCCAGTACTTC
>TRBV7-9|TRBD1|TRBJ1-2
CASSFGQGALGYTF
TGTGCCAGCAGCTTTGGGCAGGGGGCGCTTGGCTACACCTTC
>TRBV5-1|.|TRBJ2-5
CASSLAQETQYF
TGCGCCAGCAGCTTGGCCCAGGAGACCCAGTACTTC
>TRBV5-1|TRBD1|TRBJ2-5
CASSESRGLRETQYF
TGCGCCAGCAGCGAATCCAGGGGGCTGAGGGAGACCCAGTACTTC
>TRBV7-8|.|TRBJ2-1
CASSSTIGSVLIYVNEQFF
TGTGCCAGCAGCTCAACTATTGGTAGCGTCCTGATCTACGTCAATGAGCAGTTCTTC
>TRBV11-2|.|TRBJ2-1
CASSSGPSGFF
TGTGCCAGCAGCTCCGGACCCAGCGGGTTCTTC
>TRBV6-4|.|TRBJ1-2
CASSDGQHYGYTF
TGTGCCAGCAGTGATGGGCAGCACTATGGCTACACCTTC
>TRBV27|TRBD1|TRBJ1-1
CASSRTGAYTEAFF
TGTGCCAGCAGTCGGACAGGGGCCTACACTGAAGCTTTCTTT